The rows below give T cell receptor beta chains drawn from one sample of a study of glioma-infiltrating T cells. TCRdb recomputed calls from the multiplex PCR reads with MiXCR, one row per CDR3 protein. The sample yields under 150,000 distinct CDR3 sequences, approximately 40% seen once. Sequencing was done on a sample of glioma tissue, nonneoplastic brain tissue, or PBMCs (not recorded which). These receptors were taken from a human donor with low-grade glioma or glioblastoma, undergoing nonglioma brain surgery, or in good health (not recorded which). The CDR3 runs from the conserved cysteine through the conserved F or W. The D gene is left open where the match is weak. Only some rows state a clone size, as once, few, many or a class for expanded clones.

TRBV20-1,-,TRBD1,TRBJ1-1,CSASDRVRPEAFF,TGCAGTGCTAGTGACAGGGTCCGACCTGAAGCTTTCTTT
TRBV7-2,few,-,TRBJ2-3,CASSYRTDFTDTQYF,TGTGCCAGCAGCTATAGGACAGATTTCACAGATACGCAGTATTTT
TRBV14,few,-,TRBJ2-3,CASSAGGTQYF,TGTGCCAGCAGCGCTGGTGGTACGCAGTATTTT
TRBV28,-,-,TRBJ2-1,CASSSGTPGSRFF,TGTGCCAGCAGTTCCGGGACGCCAGGGAGTCGGTTCTTC
TRBV6-1,many,TRBD1,TRBJ1-2,CASSRDSYGYTF,TGTGCCAGCAGTCGGGACAGCTATGGCTACACCTTC
TRBV29-1,-,TRBD1,TRBJ2-7,CSVRDSSYEQYF,TGCAGCGTTCGGGACAGTTCCTACGAGCAGTACTTC
TRBV29-1,few,-,TRBJ1-1,CSALLTWDTEAFF,TGCAGCGCCCTCTTGACCTGGGACACTGAAGCTTTCTTT
TRBV20-1,-,-,TRBJ1-1,CSAPKIIDQNTEAFF,TGCAGTGCTCCCAAAATAATTGACCAGAACACTGAAGCTTTCTTT
TRBV6-1,-,TRBD1,TRBJ2-7,CASSSYGQALYSYEQYF,TGTGCCAGCAGTTCCTACGGACAGGCCTTATACTCCTACGAGCAGTACTTC
TRBV7-2,-,-,TRBJ1-5,CASSLGENQPQHF,TGTGCCAGCAGCTTAGGGGAAAATCAGCCCCAGCATTTT
TRBV6-2/TRBV6-3,-,-,TRBJ2-1,CASSPEPGPAVNEQFF,TGTGCCAGCAGCCCCGAACCGGGACCAGCGGTGAATGAGCAGTTCTTC
TRBV18,-,-,TRBJ1-2,CASSPRQVYGYTF,TGTGCCAGCTCACCACGACAGGTCTATGGCTACACCTTC
TRBV6-6,many,TRBD1,TRBJ1-1,CASSYSRTGPWNTEAFF,TGTGCCAGCAGTTACTCCCGGACAGGGCCTTGGAACACTGAAGCTTTCTTT
TRBV4-1,few,-,TRBJ2-3,CASSQAGDRDTQYF,TGCGCCAGCAGCCAAGCAGGGGACCGGGATACGCAGTATTTT
TRBV27,few,-,TRBJ1-6,CASSLSSYNSPLHF,TGTGCCAGCAGTTTGAGTTCCTATAATTCACCCCTCCACTTT
TRBV4-1,-,-,TRBJ1-6,CASSPQLFNSPLHF,TGCGCCAGCAGCCCACAGCTATTTAATTCACCCCTCCACTTT
TRBV2,-,-,TRBJ1-1,CASTSLNTEAFF,TGTGCCAGCACCTCCCTGAACACTGAAGCTTTCTTT
TRBV25-1,-,-,TRBJ1-1,CASRYSGNTEAFF,TGTGCCAGCAGATATTCTGGGAACACTGAAGCTTTCTTT
TRBV10-3,-,-,TRBJ1-5,CAISADRNSNQPQHF,TGTGCCATCAGCGCTGACAGGAATAGCAATCAGCCCCAGCATTTT
TRBV15,few,-,TRBJ2-5,CATSRDQAGETQYF,TGTGCCACCAGCAGAGATCAGGCTGGAGAGACCCAGTACTTC
TRBV2,-,-,TRBJ2-7,CASSELGTLYEQYF,TGTGCCAGCAGTGAACTCGGGACACTCTACGAGCAGTACTTC
TRBV27,-,TRBD1,TRBJ1-1,CASSLMTGGWNTEAFF,TGTGCCAGCAGTTTAATGACAGGGGGCTGGAACACTGAAGCTTTCTTT
TRBV20-1,few,-,TRBJ2-1,CSARIGVAENNEQFF,TGCAGTGCTAGAATTGGGGTAGCGGAGAACAATGAGCAGTTCTTC
TRBV7-9,-,TRBD1,TRBJ1-5,CASSAGQGRNQPQHF,TGTGCCAGCAGCGCCGGACAGGGCCGTAATCAGCCCCAGCATTTT
TRBV28,-,-,TRBJ2-5,CASSSTQSAFKETQYF,TGTGCCAGCAGTTCCACCCAAAGCGCTTTTAAAGAGACCCAGTACTTC
TRBV6-6,-,-,TRBJ2-7,CASSYRARGAYEQYF,TGTGCCAGCAGTTACCGGGCCCGCGGAGCCTACGAGCAGTACTTC
TRBV7-2,-,TRBD1,TRBJ1-6,CASSSGQEPNSPLHF,TGTGCCAGCAGCTCGGGACAGGAGCCTAATTCACCCCTCCACTTT
TRBV6-1,-,-,TRBJ2-5,CASSPSRRGQETQYF,TGTGCCAGCAGCCCATCCCGCAGGGGCCAAGAGACCCAGTACTTC
TRBV12-3/TRBV12-4,-,-,TRBJ2-3,CASQRATDTQYF,TGTGCCAGCCAGCGGGCCACAGATACGCAGTATTTT
TRBV4-1,-,-,TRBJ1-5,CASSQAARVGQPQHF,TGCGCCAGCAGCCAAGCAGCCAGGGTGGGTCAGCCCCAGCATTTT
TRBV7-8,-,-,TRBJ1-1,CASSFDYTEAFF,TGTGCCAGCAGCTTCGACTACACTGAAGCTTTCTTT
TRBV12-3/TRBV12-4,-,TRBD1,TRBJ1-2,CASSSRTGKGYGYTF,TGTGCCAGCAGCTCCAGGACAGGGAAAGGCTATGGCTACACCTTC
TRBV4-1,-,TRBD2,TRBJ2-3,CASSQGGGGGVQDTQYF,TGCGCCAGCAGCCAAGGTGGTGGCGGGGGAGTTCAGGATACGCAGTATTTT
TRBV24-1,-,-,TRBJ2-3,CATSDLIADTDTQYF,TGTGCCACCAGTGATTTGATCGCGGACACAGATACGCAGTATTTT
TRBV7-2,-,TRBD2,TRBJ2-5,CASSSRLTSGLPQETQYF,TGTGCCAGCAGCTCCCGGTTGACTAGCGGGCTGCCCCAAGAGACCCAGTACTTC
TRBV28,-,-,TRBJ1-5,CASSLRGRQPQHF,TGTGCCAGCAGTTTACGGGGGCGGCAGCCCCAGCATTTT
TRBV25-1,few,-,TRBJ1-2,CASSEKGINLYGYTF,TGTGCCAGCAGTGAGAAGGGGATCAACCTCTATGGCTACACCTTC